The entry that follows covers one TCR beta chain sequence. What antigen it recognizes has not been identified. Within one base of it there is no much larger clone, and no base qualities were kept. Via the germline V gene, CDR1 is LGHNA and CDR2 YSLEER. The germline V end is reduced by 3 bases and the J end by 2 bases; junction bases left unmatched: 7. Including the terminal cysteine and phenylalanine, the CDR3 comprises 16 residues. This entry keeps only the CDR3 DNA: 48 bases, framed from base 1. This sample stems from a study of blood T cell repertoires in COVID-19 (TCRdb year 2020). In terms of the full investigation: Collaborator samples came from the United States, Italy and Spain and covered acute and convalescent phases of COVID-19. A de-identified subject ID, COVID-19 status, age in years and sex were almost always included in the sample metadata. The material from the prospective study consisted of cDNA or gDNA derived from T cells, B-cell-depleted T cells, or PBMCs. Samples came from the ongoing ImmuneRACE study (first 160 participants) plus 1,254 subjects from 6 global collaborators. Where HLA class I and class II types were available, the types were taken from metadata supplied by the sample provider, not from assay-based typing. Subjects who had been exposed to COVID-19, were actively infected with it, or had recovered from it provided the deeply sampled blood TCRbeta repertoires that made up the dataset. The repertoires were made available in a free public database intended to serve as a resource for research on the immune response to SARS-CoV-2.

Summary of the overall study and its limitations: The quantity of clinical and demographic metadata differed by source and by participant and was supplied without curation.

Participants in the prospective study were enrolled through a virtual design, were aged about 18 to 90 years, and lived in 24 United States geographic areas. Cohort assignment in the prospective study relied on participant-reported clinical history from a screening survey and a study questionnaire. For ImmuneRACE Cohort 3, a participant was defined as recovered based on two consecutive negative NP/OP PCR tests, clearance by a healthcare professional, or resolution of symptoms. Mobile phlebotomists in the prospective study collected whole blood, serum and a nasopharyngeal or oropharyngeal swab from every participant. Participants in the prospective study had the option to provide additional blood draws and questionnaires over a roughly two-month period. Before DNA extraction, prospective study blood samples were shipped either frozen or at room temperature. TCRbeta CDR3 regions were amplified from genomic DNA using the immunoSEQ Assay, a bias-controlled multiplex PCR. In the authors' own workflow: Nucleated cell counts per sample were estimated from amplification of reference gene primers within the assay. To quantify the absolute abundance of each unique TCRbeta CDR3 rearrangement, sequence reads were collapsed and filtered. Productive Simpson clonality was computed per sample as the square root of Simpson's diversity index over productive rearrangements. In TCRdb, the immuneACCESS table is reduced to in-frame sequences with V and J assigned. These tables do not hold every clone; where another copy was compared, an unresolved V gene accounts for under half, and the others remain unexplained. The V and J calls and clone size are taken from that table; D and trimming were inferred from the DNA. Here the sample has fewer than 450,000 clones; roughly 90% occur a single time. The ten largest clones represent under 1.3% of the sample.

Here the chain combines TRBV4-3 and TRBJ1-2; 9 bases in the middle match TRBD1. The sequenced sample consisted of PBMCs or T cells enriched from blood (not recorded which). This sequence originates from a young woman who had recovered from COVID-19. The encoded CDR3 is CASSHLPGQGNYGYTF. The sequenced DNA: TGCGCCAGCAGCCACCTACCGGGACAGGGAAACTATGGCTACACCTTC.